Presented here are 7 T cell receptor beta chains from one specimen sequenced in a study of blood T cells in healthy people across ages. Using a J-beta primer mix together with a sample-barcoded 5' primer, a second PCR was run for 7 to 11 cycles. TCRdb analysed the 5' RACE reads with MiXCR anew, one entry per CDR3 protein. The data show 1.5 million to 2 million distinct CDR3 sequences, 28% seen once. Specimen: blood. All receptors come from a woman aged 25 to 39 in good health.

In regard to this clonotype: Just one base apart from a much larger clone, this may be a read error. This rearrangement joins TRBV7-2 to TRBJ2-1; D not certain. The germline gives CDR1 SGHTA, CDR2 FQGNSA. Trimming left V 1 base short and J 15 bases short, with 16 bases between. This CDR3 spans 13 amino acids. CDR3 residues: CASSLEPAKTRFF. CDR3 sequence (DNA): TGTGCCAGCAGCTTAGAGCCCGCAAAAACCCGGTTCTTC.

The V and J genes are TRBV6-2 or TRBV6-3 and TRBJ2-7; TRBD1 matches at 7 bases. The germline V gene has CDR1 MNHEY and CDR2 SVGEGT. The CDR3 covers 15 residues. J was trimmed by 3 bases and V by 3 bases; bases with no gene match: 8. Here the CDR3 DNA reads TGTGCCAGCAGTTATCGGACAGGAGTCGACTACGAGCAGTACTTC. Residues: CASSYRTGVDYEQYF.

This clonotype was found a few times. J is TRBJ2-1 and V is TRBV10-3; no clear D. The V end was cut by 1 base, the J end by 8 bases, with 3 bases between. Germline V gene data show CDR1 as ENHRY and CDR2 as SYGVKD. The CDR3 is 11 residues long. The CDR3 loop reads CAISEWDEQFF. CDR3 DNA sequence: TGTGCCATCAGTGAGTGGGATGAGCAGTTCTTC.

This clonotype was detected a few times. This chain connects TRBV14 to TRBJ2-3; D is uncertain. Trimming removed 1 base from V and 7 bases from J, with 9 bases in between. CDR1 is SGHDN and CDR2 is FVKESK in the germline V gene. This CDR3 has 13 amino acids. The CDR3, as DNA: TGTGCCAGCAGCCAAGTCGACTTTAATACGCAGTATTTT. Protein: CASSQVDFNTQYF.

The chain couples TRBV12-5 to TRBJ1-1; 7 bases are a match to TRBD1. Germline V gives CDR1 LGHNT, CDR2 FRNRAP. The J segment lost 0 bases and the V segment lost 6 bases, leaving 4 bases of the junction unmatched. This CDR3 spans 14 amino acids. As DNA, the CDR3 is TGTGCTAGTGGAACAGGGGCGATGAACACTGAAGCTTTCTTT. Translated, it gives CASGTGAMNTEAFF. Looking up the rest from reference TRBV12-5 and TRBJ1-1 gives the full variable domain: DARVTQTPRHKVTEMGQEVTMRCQPILGHNTVFWYRQTMMQGLELLAYFRNRAPLDDSGMPKDRFSAEMPDATLATLKIQPSEPRDSAVYFCASGTGAMNTEAFFGQGTRLTVV.

The chain joins TRBV18 to TRBJ1-5; 8 bases fit TRBD1. Germline CDR1 reads KGHSH; CDR2 reads LQKENI. CDR3 length: 17 residues. Trimming removed 1 base from V and 5 bases from J; junction bases left unmatched: 10. CDR3 protein: CASSPLGVGTGDQPQHF. The DNA for the CDR3 is TGTGCCAGCTCACCACTTGGGGTCGGGACAGGCGATCAGCCCCAGCATTTT.

V usage is TRBV12-3 or TRBV12-4 and J usage is TRBJ2-7; 7 positions match TRBD2. The CDR3 runs 13 residues. V lost 6 bases, J lost 7 bases, and 9 bases stayed unmatched. The CDR3 nucleotides read TGTGCCAGCAGCCCCGTCGAAGCGGGGGAGCAGTACTTC. Translating gives CASSPVEAGEQYF.